This is a list of T cell receptor beta chains from one sample in a study of T cell responses to AZD1222 COVID-19 vaccine. Only in-frame clones appear in the TCRdb table, and some are missing; sequencing was by immunoSEQ multiplex PCR. The sample consists of fewer than 80,000 clones, 70% to 80% of them appearing once. The material sequenced was peripheral blood, taken on day 0 of MenACWY control vaccination. The receptors were sampled from an adult in good health. Each CDR3 is given with its conserved first and last residue. Fields, in order: V gene, J gene, D gene, clone size, CDR3 protein, CDR3 DNA. D genes are given only for firm matches. Where a row states a size, it is once, few, many or the class of an expanded clone; other rows omit it.

TRBV9	TRBJ1-3	NA	NA	CASSAAGDISGNTIYF	TGTGCCAGCAGCGCGGCGGGGGATATCTCTGGAAACACCATATATTTT
TRBV25-1	TRBJ1-2	NA	NA	CASSEGRINHGYTF	TGTGCCAGCAGTGAAGGGCGGATTAATCATGGCTACACCTTC
TRBV3-1/TRBV3-2	TRBJ1-1	NA	NA	CASSQDRGRSLNTEAFF	TGTGCCAGCAGCCAAGATCGGGGGAGGTCGTTGAACACTGAAGCTTTCTTT
TRBV5-1	TRBJ2-2	NA	NA	CASSFTVSNTGELFF	TGCGCCAGCAGCTTTACAGTGTCGAACACCGGGGAGCTGTTTTTT
TRBV19	TRBJ2-2	TRBD2	NA	CASSIVTGGPFGELFF	TGTGCCAGTAGTATAGTGACGGGGGGGCCGTTCGGGGAGCTGTTTTTT
TRBV7-9	TRBJ1-1	NA	few	CASSRVLTEAFF	TGTGCCAGCAGCCGCGTCTTGACTGAAGCTTTCTTT
TRBV24-1	TRBJ2-2	NA	NA	CATSEAGGANTGELFF	TGTGCCACCAGTGAGGCTGGTGGCGCGAACACCGGGGAGCTGTTTTTT
TRBV7-8	TRBJ2-7	NA	NA	CASSSTGRFYEQYF	TGTGCCAGCAGCTCCACGGGACGCTTCTACGAGCAGTACTTC
TRBV28	TRBJ1-2	TRBD1	NA	CASSSEGARWEGYTF	TGTGCCAGCAGTTCAGAGGGGGCTAGGTGGGAAGGCTACACCTTC
TRBV6-2/TRBV6-3	TRBJ2-7	NA	NA	CASSYPRTDFSYEQYF	TGTGCCAGCAGTTACCCCCGGACAGATTTCTCCTACGAGCAGTACTTC
TRBV29-1	TRBJ1-1	NA	NA	CSVKTVQDTEAFF	TGCAGCGTGAAGACGGTCCAAGACACTGAAGCTTTCTTT
TRBV19	TRBJ2-6	TRBD1	NA	CASSSQGAGGANVLTF	TGTGCCAGTAGTTCACAGGGGGCGGGAGGGGCCAACGTCCTGACTTTC
TRBV4-1	TRBJ1-2	NA	NA	CASSQEATIANYGYTF	TGCGCCAGCAGCCAAGAAGCGACCATAGCTAACTATGGCTACACCTTC
TRBV3-1/TRBV3-2	TRBJ1-2	NA	NA	CASSPGQHYGYTF	TGTGCCAGCAGCCCCGGACAACACTATGGCTACACCTTC
TRBV30	TRBJ1-1	NA	NA	CAWQSARWTEAFF	TGTGCCTGGCAATCCGCACGATGGACTGAAGCTTTCTTT
TRBV5-5	TRBJ1-1	NA	few	CASSLDGGSTNTEAFF	TGTGCCAGCAGCTTGGACGGGGGGTCCACGAACACTGAAGCTTTCTTT
TRBV18	TRBJ1-3	NA	NA	CASSPQDSGNTIYF	TGTGCCAGCTCACCACAGGACTCTGGAAACACCATATATTTT
TRBV19	TRBJ1-5	NA	NA	CASSIRGGNQPQHF	TGTGCCAGTAGTATAAGGGGAGGGAATCAGCCCCAGCATTTT
TRBV5-1	TRBJ1-4	TRBD1	once	CASSSGQGNEKLFF	TGCGCCAGCAGCTCCGGACAGGGCAATGAAAAACTGTTTTTT
TRBV18	TRBJ1-6	TRBD1	NA	CASSRSSDRDNSPLHF	TGTGCCAGCTCACGGTCGTCGGACAGGGATAATTCACCCCTCCACTTT
TRBV28	TRBJ1-1	NA	NA	CASSPTMNTEAFF	TGTGCCAGCAGTCCGACTATGAACACTGAAGCTTTCTTT
TRBV19	TRBJ2-1	NA	NA	CASSIPGALRNEQFF	TGTGCCAGTAGTATTCCGGGGGCTCTGAGAAATGAGCAGTTCTTC
TRBV19	TRBJ2-6	NA	NA	CASSPTGFGANVLTF	TGTGCCAGTAGTCCAACAGGGTTTGGGGCCAACGTCCTGACTTTC
TRBV20-1	TRBJ2-7	NA	once	CSVRGIYEQYF	TGCAGTGTCCGGGGGATCTACGAGCAGTACTTC
TRBV6-5	TRBJ2-3	TRBD2	NA	CASSMSSGRLDTQYF	TGTGCCAGCAGTATGTCTAGCGGGAGGTTAGATACGCAGTATTTT
TRBV12-3/TRBV12-4	TRBJ2-1	NA	NA	CASSLASGGEQFF	TGTGCCAGCAGTTTAGCCAGCGGAGGTGAGCAGTTCTTC
TRBV7-8	TRBJ2-3	TRBD2	NA	CASSRLAGPSTDTQYF	TGTGCCAGCAGCCGACTAGCGGGTCCTAGCACAGATACGCAGTATTTT
TRBV5-6	TRBJ1-1	NA	NA	CASSIRLNTEAFF	TGTGCCTCCTCGATTCGGTTAAACACTGAAGCTTTCTTT
TRBV24-1	TRBJ1-2	NA	NA	CATSDPSRLHGYTF	TGTGCCACCAGTGACCCAAGCAGGCTTCATGGCTACACCTTC
TRBV29-1	TRBJ2-1	NA	NA	CSVVGSARAGEQFF	TGCAGCGTTGTAGGGTCGGCCAGGGCGGGTGAGCAGTTCTTC
TRBV6-5	TRBJ1-4	NA	NA	CASSYSAEKLFF	TGTGCCAGCAGTTACTCTGCTGAAAAACTGTTTTTT
TRBV28	TRBJ1-2	NA	NA	CASSLGGVTSYGYTF	TGTGCCAGCAGCCTAGGGGGGGTCACAAGCTATGGCTACACCTTC
TRBV6-6	TRBJ2-7	NA	many	CASSYALYEQYF	TGTGCCAGCAGTTATGCGCTTTACGAGCAGTACTTC
TRBV5-5	TRBJ2-7	NA	once	CASSSRRGEQYF	TGTGCCAGCAGCTCTCGCCGGGGGGAGCAGTACTTC
TRBV6-2/TRBV6-3	TRBJ2-3	NA	NA	CASSSGNSDTQYF	TGTGCCAGCAGTTCGGGCAACTCCGATACGCAGTATTTT
TRBV19	TRBJ1-6	NA	NA	CASSRDRNSPLHF	TGTGCCAGTAGTAGAGACAGGAATTCACCCCTCCACTTT
TRBV9	TRBJ2-7	TRBD2	NA	CASSPQAGGYEQYF	TGTGCCAGCAGCCCACAGGCGGGAGGCTACGAGCAGTACTTC
TRBV5-4	TRBJ1-1	TRBD1	NA	CAYRQGPMNTEAFF	TGTGCCTATCGACAGGGACCCATGAACACTGAAGCTTTCTTT
TRBV7-3	TRBJ2-1	NA	few	CASSPSTDPNEQFF	TGTGCCAGCAGCCCCTCGACGGACCCCAATGAGCAGTTCTTC
TRBV6-6	TRBJ2-2	TRBD2	NA	CASSQLAGGFTGELFF	TGTGCCAGCAGTCAGCTAGCGGGAGGCTTCACCGGGGAGCTGTTTTTT
TRBV28	TRBJ1-2	NA	NA	CATKGSPLSYGYTF	TGTGCCACAAAAGGGTCTCCACTGAGCTATGGCTACACCTTC
TRBV7-3	TRBJ2-3	NA	NA	CASSLQADSSTDTQYF	TGTGCCAGCAGCTTACAAGCGGACTCTAGCACAGATACGCAGTATTTT
TRBV7-9	TRBJ2-2	NA	NA	CASSFGPSGELFF	TGTGCCAGCAGCTTTGGACCCTCCGGGGAGCTGTTTTTT
TRBV5-6	TRBJ1-3	NA	few	CASSTQGPSGNTIYF	TGTGCCAGCAGCACACAGGGCCCCTCTGGAAACACCATATATTTT
TRBV30	TRBJ2-2	NA	NA	CAWNDYTGELFF	TGTGCCTGGAACGATTACACCGGGGAGCTGTTTTTT
TRBV7-9	TRBJ2-1	TRBD2	once	CASSFGLAGENEQFF	TGTGCCAGCAGCTTTGGACTAGCGGGAGAAAATGAGCAGTTCTTC
TRBV29-1	TRBJ2-3	NA	few	CSVETVGTDTQYF	TGCAGCGTGGAGACAGTGGGGACAGATACGCAGTATTTT
TRBV18	TRBJ1-2	NA	NA	CASSPSTSGLRGYTF	TGTGCCAGCTCACCGTCGACAAGCGGTCTAAGGGGCTACACCTTC
TRBV20-1	TRBJ2-1	NA	NA	CSAIYYNEQFF	TGCAGTGCTATATACTACAATGAGCAGTTCTTC
TRBV6-5	TRBJ2-7	NA	few	CASTLDRYSYEQYF	TGTGCCAGCACCTTGGACAGATATTCCTACGAGCAGTACTTC
TRBV5-1	TRBJ2-1	NA	NA	CASSLGKLNEQFF	TGCGCCAGCAGCTTAGGTAAACTCAATGAGCAGTTCTTC
TRBV6-2/TRBV6-3	TRBJ2-7	TRBD2	NA	CASSYIVGLAGVSGEQYF	TGTGCCAGCAGTTACATTGTGGGACTAGCGGGAGTTTCGGGCGAGCAGTACTTC
TRBV7-2	TRBJ2-5	NA	once	CASSLRSGEETQYF	TGTGCCAGCAGCTTAAGGTCAGGGGAGGAGACCCAGTACTTC
TRBV30	TRBJ1-2	NA	NA	CAWSRGFGDYGYTF	TGTGCCTGGAGTAGGGGGTTTGGGGACTATGGCTACACCTTC